Below are 15 T cell receptor beta chains sequenced from a single sample in a study of T-cell reconstitution after alpha-beta-depleted transplantation in children. It was with unique molecular identifiers that the TCRbeta library was prepared. TCRdb called the PCR reads again in MiXCR, with one record for every CDR3 protein. The sample shows approximately 500,000 distinct CDR3 sequences, roughly a tenth of them seen only once. The input for sequencing was PBMCs, taken before TCRalphabeta/CD19-depleted stem cell transplant. These receptors all stem from a child aged 2 to 9 with inherited bone marrow failure, due to receive a stem cell transplant.

This clonotype was picked up one time. A read error may produce the germline difference seen at one junction end. The chain uses TRBV5-1 and TRBJ2-3; the D gene is possibly TRBD2 (6 bases). Germline assignment: CDR1 SGHRS and CDR2 YFSETQ. CDR3 length: 12 residues. The CDR3 nucleotides read TGCCCCAGCAGCCTGGGAGGAGATACGCAGTATTTT. This sequence encodes CPSSLGGDTQYF.

The chain recombines TRBV20-1 with TRBJ2-4, with D perhaps matching TRBD1 (5 bases). CDR1 is DFQATT and CDR2 is SNEGSKA in the germline V gene (reference sequence). The CDR3 extends over 14 amino acids. V lost 0 bases and J lost 4, with 10 bases in between. The CDR3 coding sequence is TGCAGTGCTAGAGACATGACAGAAAAAAACATTCAGTACTTC. This translates into CSARDMTEKNIQYF.

This clonotype was recorded at least ten times. CDR3 in amino acids: CASSFRAAAVNEQFF. The CDR3, as DNA: TGCGCCAGCAGCTTTCGGGCGGCAGCCGTGAATGAGCAGTTCTTC. This chain uses TRBV5-1 with TRBJ2-1; the D is unclear. Per the germline V gene, CDR1 is SGHRS and CDR2 is YFSETQ. CDR3 length equals 15 residues. V was shortened by 2 bases and J by 7 bases, with 16 bases between the two germline ends.

Many counts were recorded for this clonotype. The CDR3 region is CASSLRGFNEQFF. In DNA, the CDR3 is TGTGCCAGCAGTTTAAGGGGGTTCAATGAGCAGTTCTTC. This chain joins TRBV12-3 or TRBV12-4 and TRBJ2-1; D possibly corresponds to TRBD1 (6 bases). CDR3 size: 13 residues. The germline V and J ends were trimmed by 2 bases and 6 bases, with 8 bases remaining between them.

The table lists this clonotype with many counts. The V gene is TRBV2, the J gene TRBJ1-5; D uncertain. The V end was cut by 2 bases, the J end by 2 bases, with 31 bases between. Germline lookup yields CDR1 SNHLY and CDR2 FYNNEI. The CDR3 spans 22 residues. CDR3 amino acids: CASSEYLIGGGGVGWGNQPQHF. CDR3 DNA: TGTGCCAGCAGTGAATACTTAATCGGAGGAGGCGGTGTTGGGTGGGGCAATCAGCCCCAGCATTTT.

This clonotype was recorded at least ten times. The chain joins TRBV24-1 to TRBJ2-2; TRBD1 matches at 8 bases. With 3 bases clipped from V and 5 bases from J, the junction kept 7 bases outside the gene matches. CDR1 KGHDR and CDR2 SFDVKD come from the germline V gene. This CDR3 is 16 amino acids long. Here the CDR3 DNA reads TGTGCCACCAGTGATCGTGACAGGGGACGGACCGGGGAGCTGTTTTTT. Protein: CATSDRDRGRTGELFF.

This clonotype was counted many times. V gene TRBV5-1 combines with J gene TRBJ2-3, with D possibly being TRBD1 (6 bases). CDR3 length equals 15 residues. From germline, CDR1 is SGHRS and CDR2 YFSETQ. V lost 2 bases and J 2 bases, leaving 12 bases between the germline ends. For the CDR3, the DNA is TGCGCCAGCAGCTTTTCCGGACAGCTCACAGATACGCAGTATTTT. It encodes CASSFSGQLTDTQYF.

This clonotype occurred a few times. The rearrangement uses TRBV5-4 and TRBJ1-1; maybe TRBD1 (5 bases). The germline V gene encodes CDR1 SGHNT and CDR2 YYREEE (reference sequence). V was cut by 2 bases and J by 3 bases, with 11 bases left in between. This CDR3 comprises 14 residues. The CDR3 DNA sequence: TGTGCCAGCAGCTTCCTCGGAGGGGACACTGAAGCTTTCTTT. It is translated as CASSFLGGDTEAFF. The full variable domain, completed using reference TRBV5-4 and TRBJ1-1, is ETGVTQSPTHLIKTRGQQVTLRCSSQSGHNTVSWYQQALGQGPQFIFQYYREEENGRGNFPPRFSGLQFPNYSSELNVNALELDDSALYLCASSFLGGDTEAFFGQGTRLTVV.

This clonotype was seen ten or more times. The chain links TRBV27 to TRBJ1-4; D not resolved. The CDR3 spans 13 residues. The V and J ends lost 1 base and 14 bases respectively, with 14 bases between them. Germline-derived CDR1 and CDR2 are MNHEY and SMNVEV (reference sequence). This CDR3 reads CASSLFTDYPLFF. DNA for the CDR3: TGTGCCAGCAGTTTATTCACGGACTACCCCCTGTTTTTT.

This clonotype was recorded many times. This chain connects TRBV7-2 to TRBJ2-2; D is possibly TRBD2 (5 bases). V was pared by 0 bases and J by 4 bases, with 12 bases between. Germline-derived CDR1 and CDR2 are SGHTA and FQGNSA. The CDR3 sequence is 16 residues long. The CDR3 bases are TGTGCCAGCAGCTTAGCTGGGAACGGAGGCACCGGGGAGCTGTTTTTT. This codes for CASSLAGNGGTGELFF. Full variable domain (rest looked up from reference TRBV7-2 and TRBJ2-2): GAGVSQSPSNKVTEKGKDVELRCDPISGHTALYWYRQSLGQGLEFLIYFQGNSAPDKSGLPSDRFSAERTGGSVSTLTIQRTQQEDSAVYLCASSLAGNGGTGELFFGEGSRLTVL.

This clonotype was found many times. The chain is built from TRBV28 and TRBJ1-5; D might be TRBD1 (6 bases). Trimming cost V 7 bases and J 4 bases, with 26 bases left between them. The germline V gene has CDR1 MDHEN and CDR2 SYDVKM. The CDR3 loop spans 18 amino acids. CDR3 coding DNA: TGTGCCAGCACCTTATTACAGGGCCCACATGGAGGTAATCAGCCCCAGCATTTT. It is translated as CASTLLQGPHGGNQPQHF. The whole variable domain, remainder taken from reference TRBV28 and TRBJ1-5, is DVKVTQSSRYLVKRTGEKVFLECVQDMDHENMFWYRQDPGLGLRLIYFSYDVKMKEKGDIPEGYSVSREKKERFSLILESASTNQTSMYLCASTLLQGPHGGNQPQHFGDGTRLSIL.

The rearrangement links TRBV6-5 to TRBJ1-3; possibly TRBD1 for D (5 bases). CDR1 is MNHEY and CDR2 is SVGAGI in the germline V gene. The CDR3 is made up of 15 amino acids. The V gene lost 2 bases and the J gene lost 0 bases, with 8 bases spanning the gap. The CDR3 reads CASSYLGPSGNTIYF. The CDR3 nucleotides are TGTGCCAGCAGTTACCTGGGGCCCTCTGGAAACACCATATATTTT.

The chain is built from TRBV28 and TRBJ1-5, with 8 bases identical to TRBD1. This CDR3 is built from 15 residues. Germline-derived CDR1 and CDR2 are MDHEN and SYDVKM. J gave up 8 bases and V 5 bases, and 11 bases lay outside the gene matches. The CDR3: CASSPHQGAFEPQHF. The CDR3 DNA reads TGTGCCAGCAGTCCACACCAGGGGGCCTTTGAGCCCCAGCATTTT.

This clonotype was recorded many times. The genes are TRBV2 and TRBJ2-1; D not resolved. V was cut by 3 bases and J by 2 bases, with 11 bases left in between. The CDR3 contains 15 residues. The V gene's germline CDR1 is SNHLY and CDR2 FYNNEI. The CDR3 coding sequence is TGTGCCAGCAGTGACAGCGACTCTACCTACAATGAGCAGTTCTTC. Translated: CASSDSDSTYNEQFF. Combining the CDR3 with reference TRBV2 and TRBJ2-1 gives the whole variable domain EPEVTQTPSHQVTQMGQEVILRCVPISNHLYFYWYRQILGQKVEFLVSFYNNEISEKSEIFDDQFSVERPDGSNFTLKIRSTKLEDSAMYFCASSDSDSTYNEQFFGPGTRLTVL.

This clonotype was detected ten times or more. V and J are TRBV9 and TRBJ2-3; D is ambiguous. Germline V gene sequence: CDR1 SGDLS, CDR2 YYNGEE. V lost 2 bases and J 2 bases, leaving 12 bases between the germline ends. The CDR3 has 15 amino acids. The DNA of the CDR3 is TGTGCCAGCAGCGTTTCGGCGGTAAACACAGATACGCAGTATTTT. Its protein is CASSVSAVNTDTQYF.